These 3 T cell receptor beta chains were all obtained from the same sample, sequenced in a study of blood T cell repertoires in COVID-19. Clones were sequenced by immunoSEQ multiplex PCR, and TCRdb holds only the in-frame ones, with some missing. This sample yields 95,000 to 150,000 clones, of which over 60% are seen a single time; about 4% belongs to the top ten. The sequencing sample was made of peripheral blood. Source of these receptors: a woman of 80 years or more with acute or convalescent COVID-19.

The gene calls are TRBV7-2 and TRBJ2-7; 7 positions agree with TRBD1. CDR1 is SGHTA and CDR2 is FQGNSA in the germline V gene. J lost 2 bases, V lost 5 bases, and 6 bases had no gene match. The CDR3 has 14 amino acids. CDR3 nucleotide sequence: TGTGCCAGCAGCCCGGACAGGTTCGCCTACGAGCAGTACTTC. This translates into CASSPDRFAYEQYF.

By share, this clone ranks as medium-sized (0.01 to 0.1%). J is TRBJ1-1 and V is TRBV2, with D maybe TRBD1 (5 bases). CDR1 is SNHLY, CDR2 FYNNEI, per germline. The CDR3 is 13 amino acids. The germline V and J ends were trimmed by 4 bases and 0 bases, with 6 bases remaining between them. CDR3 sequence: CASSGQMNTEAFF. Written as DNA, the CDR3 is TGTGCCAGCAGTGGACAGATGAACACTGAAGCTTTCTTT.

J is TRBJ2-5 and V is TRBV3-1 (or the pseudogene TRBV3-2); weak D call: TRBD1 (6 bases). CDR1 and CDR2 from the germline V gene are LGHDT and YNNKEL (reference sequence). The V gene lost 5 bases and the J gene lost 2 bases, with 12 bases spanning the gap. There are 14 residues in the CDR3. The CDR3 loop reads CASSVGATQETQYF. As DNA, the CDR3 is TGTGCCAGCAGCGTGGGGGCGACTCAAGAGACCCAGTACTTC.